The sequence of this TCR beta chain was determined in a study of cytomegalovirus exposure and HLA in healthy donors. The donors were part of the validation cohort of some 120 subjects. That cohort was separate from the first cohort, which comprised fewer than 800 subjects. The study's findings and limits: There were 150 or so TCR beta chains listed as cytomegalovirus-associated.

A remark on this clone: Its antigen remains unidentified.

Assay: immunoSEQ multiplex PCR; the TCRdb copy retains only in-frame clones and omits some. The table records more than 150,000 clones, about 80% of them present only once. CDR1 and CDR2 (germline): SEHNR, FQNEAQ (reference sequence). The CDR3 length is 15 residues. V lost 4 bases to trimming and J lost 5 bases; unmatched junction nucleotides: 3. Sequencing was carried out using PBMCs. This TCR was sampled from a woman under 30 in good health and CMV-seropositive. The V gene is TRBV7-9, the J gene TRBJ2-1, with 12 bases lining up with TRBD2. DNA of the CDR3: TGTGCCAGCAGCTGGACTAGCGGGAAAAACAATGAGCAGTTCTTC. Translating it yields CASSWTSGKNNEQFF. Drawing the rest from reference TRBV7-9 and TRBJ2-1, the complete variable domain is DTGVSQNPRHKITKRGQNVTFRCDPISEHNRLYWYRQTLGQGPEFLTYFQNEAQLEKSRLLSDRFSAERPKGSFSTLEIQRTEQGDSAMYLCASSWTSGKNNEQFFGPGTRLTVL.